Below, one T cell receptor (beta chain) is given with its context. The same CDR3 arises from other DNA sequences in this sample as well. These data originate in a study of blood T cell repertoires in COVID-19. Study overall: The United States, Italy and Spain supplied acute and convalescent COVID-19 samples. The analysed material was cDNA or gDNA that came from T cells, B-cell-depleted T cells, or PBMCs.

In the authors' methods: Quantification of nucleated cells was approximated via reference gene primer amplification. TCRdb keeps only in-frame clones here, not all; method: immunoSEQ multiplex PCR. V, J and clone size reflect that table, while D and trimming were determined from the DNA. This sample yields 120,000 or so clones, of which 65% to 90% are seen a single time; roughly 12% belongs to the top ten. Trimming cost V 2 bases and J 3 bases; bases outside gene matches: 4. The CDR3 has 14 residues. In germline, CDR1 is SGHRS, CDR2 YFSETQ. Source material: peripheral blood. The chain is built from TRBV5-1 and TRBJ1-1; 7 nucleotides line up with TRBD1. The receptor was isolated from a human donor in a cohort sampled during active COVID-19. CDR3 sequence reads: CASSLGGLDTEAFF. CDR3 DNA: TGCGCCAGCAGCTTAGGGGGCTTGGACACTGAAGCTTTCTTT. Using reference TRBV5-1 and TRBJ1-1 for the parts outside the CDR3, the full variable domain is KAGVTQTPRYLIKTRGQQVTLSCSPISGHRSVSWYQQTPGQGLQFLFEYFSETQRNKGNFPGRFSGRQFSNSRSEMNVSTLELGDSALYLCASSLGGLDTEAFFGQGTRLTVV.